This T cell receptor beta chain was sequenced during a study of OX40 agonist ivuxolimab in advanced cancers. Notes on the study in general: CD4+ and CD8+ blood T cells expanded clonally by week 6 at 0.1 to 3.0 mg/kg. Certain nonresponders likewise exhibited a low normalized T-cell clonal expansion.

With respect to this clone: Antigen unknown. The same CDR3 arises from other DNA sequences in this sample as well.

Autoimmune disease history or systemic immunosuppression excluded patients. Assay: immunoSEQ multiplex PCR; the TCRdb copy retains only in-frame clones and omits some. The sample lists about 35,000 clones; 92% were seen once. The V gene end was trimmed by 3 bases and the J gene end by 6 bases; junction bases not matched to a gene: 5. Germline CDR1 reads SGHDT; CDR2 reads YYEEEE. CDR3 length: 15 residues. V gene TRBV5-6 combines with J gene TRBJ2-1; 11 nucleotides match TRBD2. The specimen was CD4+ or CD8+ T cells sorted from blood, collected in a trial of the OX40 agonist ivuxolimab. This TCR came from an adult with an advanced solid tumor such as melanoma, head and neck, liver or kidney cancer. CDR3 loop: CASSSPGTSGNEQFF. The CDR3 bases are TGTGCCAGCAGCTCCCCCGGGACTAGCGGCAATGAGCAGTTCTTC.